This T cell receptor beta chain was retrieved from a study of cytomegalovirus exposure and HLA in healthy donors. Deletions cut 4 bases from V and 4 bases from J, with 10 bases between. Per germline, CDR1 SNHLY and CDR2 FYNNEI. This CDR3 region has 13 residues. Vbeta (60) and Jbeta (13) primers were used in the PCR. Repertoires were generated with immunoSEQ multiplex PCR, while TCRdb's copy carries only in-frame clones and drops some. The table has 150,000 to 250,000 clones, 79% seen once. The sample comprised PBMCs. The TCR was taken from a young woman in good health and CMV-seropositive. The chain has TRBV2 and TRBJ1-2; no definite D call. The DNA of the CDR3 is TGTGCCAGCAGTGTTTCGGGAATCTATGGCTACACCTTC. Translated, it gives CASSVSGIYGYTF.